One sample yielded the 17 T cell receptor beta chains listed below, sequenced in a study of patients and donors after allogeneic stem cell transplantation. TCRdb re-derived calls from the RT-PCR reads in MiXCR, one entry per CDR3 protein. The sample lists about 960,000 distinct CDR3 sequences, around 17% occurring once. The sequencing sample was made of blood, either unsorted or a sorted T cell fraction (not recorded which). These receptors were collected from a human donor who was either an allogeneic HSCT recipient or a stem cell or donor lymphocyte infusion donor (not recorded which). It is not recorded whose cells these are; they may come from a transplant donor.

This clonotype has at least ten counts. V and J are TRBV20-1 and TRBJ2-1, with a tentative D call TRBD2 (5 bases). Trimming stripped 5 bases from V and 7 bases from J, with 6 bases between. CDR1 DFQATT and CDR2 SNEGSKA come from the germline V gene (reference sequence). The CDR3 has 10 residues. The CDR3 is CSAGLNEQFF. The CDR3 DNA is TGCAGTGCTGGACTGAATGAGCAGTTCTTC.

This chain joins TRBV30 and TRBJ1-1; the D gene is possibly TRBD1 (5 bases). Per germline, CDR1 GTSNPN and CDR2 SVGIG (reference sequence). The CDR3 covers 12 residues. V lost 4 bases to trimming and J lost 7 bases, with 13 bases between them. The CDR3 bases are TGTGCCTGGAACCCTTCGAGGGGTGAAGCTTTCTTT. Amino acids: CAWNPSRGEAFF.

The table lists this clonotype with a few counts. The genes are TRBV7-9 and TRBJ2-1; no clear D gene. This CDR3 region has 12 residues. V lost 7 bases and J 12 bases, leaving 16 bases between the germline ends. Germline CDR1 reads SEHNR; CDR2 reads FQNEAQ (reference sequence). The CDR3 sequence is CASTTLEVAQFF. The CDR3 DNA follows: TGTGCCAGCACCACTCTAGAGGTAGCGCAGTTCTTC.

The chain uses TRBV14 and TRBJ2-1, with D perhaps TRBD1 (6 bases). From germline, CDR1 is SGHDN and CDR2 FVKESK. The CDR3 extends over 13 amino acids. The V and J ends lost 2 bases and 9 bases respectively, with 11 bases between them. CDR3 sequence (DNA): TGTGCCAGCAGCCAACGGGACAACGGTGAGCAGTTCTTC. Its translation: CASSQRDNGEQFF.

The chain couples TRBV2 to TRBJ2-2, with D perhaps TRBD1 (6 bases). This CDR3 contains 16 residues. Trimming took off 5 bases at V and 6 bases at J, with 19 bases between the two ends. CDR1 SNHLY and CDR2 FYNNEI come from the germline V gene. The CDR3 sequence is CASSSPKGRGPGELFF. CDR3 sequence (DNA): TGTGCCAGCAGTTCTCCCAAGGGCAGGGGACCCGGGGAGCTGTTTTTT.

The rearrangement joins TRBV4-1 to TRBJ2-2, with unresolved D. CDR1 and CDR2 (germline): MGHRA, YSYEKL. This CDR3 is 13 amino acids long. The germline V and J ends were trimmed by 3 bases and 3 bases, with 5 bases remaining between them. The CDR3 is CASSQEYTGELFF. In nucleotides, the CDR3 is TGCGCCAGCAGCCAGGAATACACCGGGGAGCTGTTTTTT.

The gene calls are TRBV7-9 and TRBJ2-3; D ambiguous. Trimming removed 2 bases from V and 4 bases from J, with 10 bases in between. There are 14 residues in the CDR3. Germline V CDR1 and CDR2: SEHNR, FQNEAQ (reference sequence). This CDR3 is CASSLFSGPDTQYF. The CDR3 DNA follows: TGTGCCAGCAGCTTATTCTCCGGCCCAGATACGCAGTATTTT.

V and J are TRBV5-5 and TRBJ2-1; D is ambiguous. Germline values: CDR1 SGHKS, CDR2 YYEKEE (reference sequence). V lost 3 bases, J lost 10 bases, and 8 bases lay in between. This CDR3 spans 11 amino acids. This CDR3 reads CASSYKYEQFF. The CDR3 region has the DNA TGTGCCAGCAGCTACAAATACGAGCAGTTCTTC.

The genes are TRBV12-3 or TRBV12-4 and TRBJ2-1; maybe TRBD2 (6 bases). The CDR3 extends over 13 amino acids. Trimming stripped 4 bases from V and 9 bases from J, with 13 bases between. The CDR3 DNA is TGTGCCAGCAGTTCGGGAGCCCGGGGTGAGCAGTTCTTC. This codes for CASSSGARGEQFF.

V gene TRBV7-2 combines with J gene TRBJ2-1; D is unclear. The V end lost 4 bases, the J end lost 10 bases, and 14 bases lay between the germline ends. Per the germline V gene, CDR1 is SGHTA and CDR2 is FQGNSA. The CDR3 contains 13 residues. CDR3: CASSSDGPQEQFF. DNA of the CDR3: TGTGCCAGCAGCTCGGACGGACCCCAAGAGCAGTTCTTC.

The chain joins TRBV18 to TRBJ1-1; D remains ambiguous. Germline V lookup: CDR1 KGHSH, CDR2 LQKENI. V lost 3 bases and J 2 bases, leaving 10 bases between the germline ends. The CDR3 covers 14 residues. The CDR3 sequence is CASSPEQLNTEAFF. The CDR3 DNA reads TGTGCCAGCTCACCTGAACAGCTCAACACTGAAGCTTTCTTT.

V and J are TRBV21-1 and TRBJ1-6; TRBD1, the table's D call, was not compared with the DNA. TRBV21-1 is termed a pseudogene. CDR3 length equals 16 residues. The CDR3 reads CASSNCEWTGDSPLHF. The DNA for the CDR3 is TGTGCCAGCAGCAATTGTGAGTGGACAGGGGATTCACCCCTCCACTTT.

This clonotype has a handful of counts. The V and J genes are TRBV4-1 and TRBJ1-4, with 8 bases aligning to TRBD1. Losses at the gene ends were 5 bases for V and 8 bases for J; bases not matched to a gene: 16. CDR1 and CDR2 from the germline V gene are MGHRA and YSYEKL. The CDR3 is made up of 17 amino acids. The DNA of the CDR3 is TGCGCCAGCAGCTCCTACCGAAGGACAGGGCTTAGGGAAAAACTGTTTTTT. Protein sequence: CASSSYRRTGLREKLFF.

The chain combines TRBV20-1 with TRBJ2-3; D might be TRBD1 or TRBD2, each matching 6 bases. This CDR3 comprises 14 residues. V was pared by 3 bases and J by 0 bases, with 10 bases between. The germline gives CDR1 DFQATT, CDR2 SNEGSKA (reference sequence). CDR3 region: CSARRGASTDTQYF. DNA of the CDR3: TGCAGTGCTAGGAGGGGGGCCAGCACAGATACGCAGTATTTT.

The rearrangement joins TRBV6-2 or TRBV6-3 to TRBJ2-5; perhaps TRBD1 as D (5 bases). There are 13 residues in the CDR3. Germline lookup yields CDR1 MNHEY and CDR2 SVGEGT. V was cut by 7 bases and J by 8 bases, with 17 bases left in between. CDR3 nucleotides: TGTGCCAGCATCCCCCAGGGCCTCCAAACCCAGTACTTC. Its protein product is CASIPQGLQTQYF.

The table lists this clonotype with a few counts. The V and J genes are TRBV6-2 or TRBV6-3 and TRBJ2-7; D not resolved. The germline V and J ends were trimmed by 7 bases and 1 base, with 17 bases remaining between them. CDR3 size: 15 residues. The germline V gene has CDR1 MNHEY and CDR2 SVGEGT. This CDR3 reads CASTSPPSGSYEQYF. In nucleotides, the CDR3 is TGTGCCAGCACTTCGCCCCCCTCCGGGTCCTACGAGCAGTACTTC.

The V call is TRBV15, the J call TRBJ1-3; 10 positions match TRBD1. The CDR3 length is 15 residues. The trim removed 7 bases at V and 3 bases at J, leaving 6 bases unmatched. Per the germline V gene, CDR1 is LNHNV and CDR2 is YYDKDF (reference sequence). CDR3 DNA sequence: TGTGCCACCACGCCGGGACAGGGGATTGGAAACACCATATATTTT. This sequence encodes CATTPGQGIGNTIYF.